This passage covers 25 T cell receptor beta chains from one sample sequenced in a study of T-cell reconstitution after alpha-beta-depleted transplantation in children. During its preparation, the TCRbeta library received unique molecular identifiers. TCRdb analysed the PCR reads with MiXCR anew, one entry per CDR3 protein. Of approximately 250,000 distinct CDR3 sequences detected, around 25% appear once; the ten largest clones hold roughly 2.6%. Sequenced material: PBMCs, taken before TCRalphabeta/CD19-depleted stem cell transplant. These receptors were obtained from a girl under 10 years old with Fanconi anemia, due to receive a stem cell transplant.

This clonotype occurred many times. The chain has TRBV28 and TRBJ2-3; a possible D gene is TRBD1 (6 bases). V lost 5 bases and J 9 bases, leaving 15 bases between the germline ends. The germline V gene encodes CDR1 MDHEN and CDR2 SYDVKM. The length of the CDR3 is 13 residues. The CDR3 bases are TGTGCCAGCAGTCCCCACACAGGGAAAACGCAGTATTTT. The encoded protein is CASSPHTGKTQYF.

This chain uses TRBV20-1 with TRBJ2-7, with 8 bases that match TRBD2. This CDR3 region has 13 residues. CDR1 DFQATT and CDR2 SNEGSKA come from the germline V gene (reference sequence). Trimming cost V 6 bases and J 2 bases; bases outside gene matches: 6. CDR3 nucleotide sequence: TGCAGTGCCCCAAGCGGGAGCCCCTACGAGCAGTACTTC. Translated, it gives CSAPSGSPYEQYF.

A remark on this clonotype: At one end, the junction sequence differs from germline, possibly due to a read error. The chain recombines TRBV20-1 with TRBJ1-5; D ambiguous. This CDR3 region has 15 residues. The germline V gene has CDR1 DFQATT and CDR2 SNEGSKA (reference sequence). The CDR3 reads CSVRMRSYSNQPQHF. In DNA form, the CDR3 reads TGCAGTGTTAGAATGAGGTCATACAGCAATCAGCCCCAGCATTTT.

V usage is TRBV7-3 and J usage is TRBJ1-5, with a possible D match to TRBD1 (5 bases). CDR1 is SGHTA and CDR2 is FQGTGA in the germline V gene. V dropped 5 bases and J dropped 7 bases, with 18 bases sitting between them. There are 15 residues in the CDR3. The CDR3 DNA reads TGTGCCAGCAGCCCTAGGGCAGGGCCGGGACAGCCCCAGCATTTT. It encodes CASSPRAGPGQPQHF.

This clonotype was detected ten times or more. The chain combines TRBV27 with TRBJ2-3; 7 nucleotides align to TRBD1. The CDR3 has 13 residues. With 9 bases clipped from V and 2 bases from J, the junction kept 5 bases outside the gene matches. Germline V gene data show CDR1 as MNHEY and CDR2 as SMNVEV (reference sequence). CDR3 amino acids: CASTGQLTDTQYF. CDR3 nucleotides: TGTGCCAGTACGGGACAGCTCACAGATACGCAGTATTTT.

The chain joins TRBV28 to TRBJ2-3; D perhaps matches TRBD1 (6 bases). The CDR3 consists of 16 residues. From germline, CDR1 is MDHEN and CDR2 SYDVKM. V lost 8 bases and J 2 bases, leaving 20 bases between the germline ends. The CDR3 DNA follows: TGTGCCAGCTCTACCCAGGGGAACATCTACACAGATACGCAGTATTTT. This codes for CASSTQGNIYTDTQYF.

This rearrangement joins TRBV12-3 or TRBV12-4 to TRBJ2-5, with D hard to call. The V end was cut by 6 bases, the J end by 2 bases, with 13 bases between. The length of the CDR3 is 14 residues. CDR3 in amino acids: CASSLKAQQETQYF. The CDR3, as DNA: TGTGCCAGCAGCCTCAAGGCGCAACAAGAGACCCAGTACTTC.

This clonotype was recorded at least ten times. This chain joins TRBV20-1 and TRBJ2-1, with 12 bases matching TRBD2. Looked up from germline, CDR1 is DFQATT and CDR2 is SNEGSKA (reference sequence). The CDR3 loop spans 18 amino acids. Trimming at V came to 3 bases and at J to 0 bases, leaving 9 bases not matched to a gene. The DNA of the CDR3 is TGCAGTGCTAGGCGACTAGCGGGGGCCCAGAGCTCCTACAATGAGCAGTTCTTC. Protein product: CSARRLAGAQSSYNEQFF.

The V call is TRBV20-1, the J call TRBJ1-5; tentative D call: TRBD1 (5 bases). The V end was cut by 5 bases, the J end by 7 bases, with 21 bases between. CDR1 and CDR2 (germline): DFQATT, SNEGSKA (reference sequence). CDR3 length: 15 amino acids. The CDR3 loop reads CSAAIPTGFLQPQHF. CDR3 nucleotide sequence: TGCAGTGCTGCCATACCAACAGGATTTTTACAGCCCCAGCATTTT.

This clonotype was picked up a small number of times. CDR3 in DNA: TGCGCCAGCAGCTTGGGACAGGTTGGAAACACCATATATTTT. The encoded protein is CASSLGQVGNTIYF. The V and J genes are TRBV5-1 and TRBJ1-3; TRBD1 is a possible D gene (6 bases). Germline V gene data show CDR1 as SGHRS and CDR2 as YFSETQ. V lost 0 bases and J lost 3, with 7 bases in between. There are 14 residues in the CDR3.

This clonotype was seen ten or more times. This chain joins TRBV10-2 and TRBJ2-7; D is unclear. This CDR3 spans 12 amino acids. The germline V and J ends were trimmed by 4 bases and 4 bases, with 8 bases remaining between them. The V gene's germline CDR1 is WSHSY and CDR2 SAAADI. The CDR3 sequence: CASSAPQYEQYF. The CDR3 bases are TGCGCCAGCAGTGCCCCCCAGTACGAGCAGTACTTC.

The sample holds a few counts of this clonotype. V usage is TRBV20-1 and J usage is TRBJ2-5; D uncertain. Between the trimmed V and J ends, which lost 1 base and 4 bases, there was a span of 13 bases. The CDR3 consists of 14 residues. Germline CDR1 reads DFQATT; CDR2 reads SNEGSKA (reference sequence). The CDR3 nucleotides read TGCAGTGCTAGAGTAGGGTATTCGGCAGAGACCCAGTACTTC. This codes for CSARVGYSAETQYF.

The V and J genes are TRBV28 and TRBJ2-7; 7 nucleotides match TRBD2. Germline V gives CDR1 MDHEN, CDR2 SYDVKM. V dropped 6 bases and J dropped 0; count of bases not matched to a gene: 11. The CDR3 is made up of 16 amino acids. CDR3 in DNA: TGTGCCAGCAGCCGAGAGTCTAGCGGTCCCTCCTACGAGCAGTACTTC. It translates to CASSRESSGPSYEQYF.

This clonotype was observed a few times. CDR3: CASSSGTGRTYNEQFF. CDR3 DNA: TGTGCCAGCAGCAGCGGTACAGGGCGTACCTACAATGAGCAGTTCTTC. The J gene is TRBJ2-1, the V gene TRBV7-2, with D possibly matching TRBD1 (6 bases). The CDR3 spans 16 residues. Germline CDR1 SGHTA, CDR2 FQGNSA. V was clipped by 5 bases and J by 2 bases, with 16 bases between them.

There are many counts of this clonotype. The chain combines TRBV7-2 with TRBJ1-2; D may be TRBD1 (6 bases). The germline V gene has CDR1 SGHTA and CDR2 FQGNSA. V lost 5 bases and J lost 9, with 22 bases in between. CDR3 length: 15 residues. In DNA, the CDR3 is TGTGCCAGCAGCGAATCCAGGGGTATGGGATTTCGCTACACCTTC. This codes for CASSESRGMGFRYTF.

This clonotype was seen once. The chain has TRBV20-1 and TRBJ2-5, with TRBD2 matching 15 bases. Germline CDR1 reads DFQATT; CDR2 reads SNEGSKA (reference sequence). V trimming: 6 bases; J trimming: 4 bases; junction bases outside the gene matches: 12. This CDR3 is 17 amino acids long. The CDR3, as DNA: TGCAGTGCAACCCGGGGACTAGCGGGGGGTCAACTAGAGACCCAGTACTTC. The encoded protein is CSATRGLAGGQLETQYF.

In this sample, this clonotype turned up many times. The CDR3 nucleotides are TGTGCCAGCAGCGGAACCGGTGGGACAGGGGTGGGTGAGCAGTTCTTC. Encoded protein: CASSGTGGTGVGEQFF. The V and J genes are TRBV9 and TRBJ2-1; the match to TRBD1 covers 10 bases. Germline-derived CDR1 and CDR2 are SGDLS and YYNGEE. J was trimmed by 9 bases and V by 3 bases; bases with no gene match: 12. The CDR3 consists of 16 residues.

CDR3 DNA sequence: TGCGCCAGCAGCTTGGAACAGGGGGCGACTGAAGCTTTCTTT. This codes for CASSLEQGATEAFF. The gene calls are TRBV5-1 and TRBJ1-1, with TRBD1 identical over 9 bases. The CDR3 runs 14 residues. Germline V gives CDR1 SGHRS, CDR2 YFSETQ. After removal of 0 bases from V and 5 bases from J, the junction contained 2 bases not matched to a gene. Together with reference TRBV5-1 and TRBJ1-1, the CDR3 gives the full variable domain: KAGVTQTPRYLIKTRGQQVTLSCSPISGHRSVSWYQQTPGQGLQFLFEYFSETQRNKGNFPGRFSGRQFSNSRSEMNVSTLELGDSALYLCASSLEQGATEAFFGQGTRLTVV.

The sample holds a few counts of this clonotype. The chain carries TRBV4-1 and TRBJ2-1; the D gene is possibly TRBD1 (8 bases). Trimming cost V 1 base and J 7 bases, with 17 bases left between them. The germline gives CDR1 MGHRA, CDR2 YSYEKL. The CDR3 is 16 amino acids. The CDR3: CASSQGTGRAQNEQFF. The CDR3 region has the DNA TGCGCCAGCAGCCAAGGGACAGGGAGGGCACAAAATGAGCAGTTCTTC.

Ten or more counts support this clonotype. The chain carries TRBV29-1 and TRBJ2-5; D remains ambiguous. Trimming shortened V by 4 bases and J by 2 bases, and 8 bases separated the two germline ends. This CDR3 contains 12 residues. Looked up from germline, CDR1 is SQVTM and CDR2 is ANQGSEA. The CDR3 region is CSVVEQQETQYF. For the CDR3, the DNA is TGCAGCGTTGTCGAACAACAAGAGACCCAGTACTTC. Full variable domain (missing parts from reference TRBV29-1 and TRBJ2-5): SAVISQKPSRDICQRGTSLTIQCQVDSQVTMMFWYRQQPGQSLTLIATANQGSEATYESGFVIDKFPISRPNLTFSTLTVSNMSPEDSSIYLCSVVEQQETQYFGPGTRLLVL.

The chain is built from TRBV7-2 and TRBJ2-1, with 7 positions matching TRBD2. Germline assignment: CDR1 SGHTA and CDR2 FQGNSA. The CDR3 has 17 amino acids. V trimming: 7 bases; J trimming: 4 bases; junction bases outside the gene matches: 16. CDR3 sequence reads: CASKPRGTTVPYNEQFF. In nucleotides, the CDR3 is TGTGCCAGCAAGCCCAGAGGGACTACCGTCCCTTACAATGAGCAGTTCTTC.

V is TRBV6-1 and J is TRBJ2-3; a possible D gene is TRBD1 (6 bases). Trimming left V 10 bases short and J 4 bases short, with 15 bases between. CDR1 MNHNS and CDR2 SASEGT come from the germline V gene. This CDR3 is built from 13 residues. CDR3 region: CATRSGTSDTQYF. CDR3 sequence (DNA): TGTGCCACAAGGTCCGGGACATCAGATACGCAGTATTTT.

This clonotype was seen once. The chain uses TRBV20-1 and TRBJ2-3; 8 nucleotides line up with TRBD1. Germline assignment: CDR1 DFQATT and CDR2 SNEGSKA (reference sequence). The CDR3 length is 13 residues. After removal of 4 bases from V and 3 bases from J, the junction contained 3 bases not matched to a gene. CDR3 loop: CSATTGGTDTQYF. CDR3 sequence (DNA): TGCAGTGCTACCACAGGGGGGACAGATACGCAGTATTTT.

The chain uses TRBV5-6 and TRBJ1-5, with TRBD1 matching over 7 bases. Germline V gives CDR1 SGHDT, CDR2 YYEEEE. Trimming cost V 3 bases and J 5 bases; bases outside gene matches: 11. The CDR3 sequence is 16 residues long. CDR3 nucleotide sequence: TGTGCCAGCAGCTCCGTTCGGACAGGTCTCCATCAGCCCCAGCATTTT. It translates to CASSSVRTGLHQPQHF.

A word on this clonotype: A read error may account for a junction end that differs from germline. The genes are TRBV7-7 and TRBJ2-1, with TRBD2 as a possible D gene (5 bases). The CDR3 loop spans 15 amino acids. Germline V gene sequence: CDR1 SSHAT, CDR2 FNYEAQ (reference sequence). As DNA, the CDR3 is TGTGCCAGCAGTTTAGGTGACGGGACCTACAATGAGCAGTTCTTC. It translates to CASSLGDGTYNEQFF.